The T cell receptor beta chain described here comes from a study of a mutant IDH1 vaccine in newly diagnosed glioma. Clones were read by immunoSEQ multiplex PCR, and TCRdb kept only the in-frame ones, dropping some. The sample carries approximately 110,000 clones, around 90% recorded once. The time point denotes: week 11, during vaccination. Each dose of the vaccine consisted of 300 ug of mutant IDH1 20-mer peptide, with topical imiquimod. On this clone itself: Its cognate antigen is unknown.

The CDR3 loop spans 13 amino acids. The sequences come from PBMCs, collected from a glioma patient whose treatment included an IDH1 peptide vaccine. The clonotype was recovered from a woman between 50 and 59 years old with glioma. V gene TRBV21-1 combines with J gene TRBJ1-2; the DNA was not used to check the table's D call, TRBD1. TRBV21-1 has pseudogene status. The CDR3 nucleotides read TGTGCCAGCACCACGAGGACAGGGAGGTTGATCACCTTC. Amino acid sequence: CASTTRTGRLITF.